These 19 T cell receptor beta chains share one sample of origin, sequenced in a study of blood T cells in healthy people across ages. A second PCR of about 6 to 12 cycles used a sample-barcoded 5' primer and a J-beta primer mix. TCRdb ran MiXCR on the 5' RACE reads and lists one entry per CDR3 protein. Found here are 1.5 million or so distinct CDR3 sequences, 35% to 45% of them singletons; the top ten hold 7.9%. The sample was blood. The source is a woman aged 18-30 years in good health.

This clonotype was counted a few times. This chain links TRBV10-3 with TRBJ2-7; 7 positions agree with TRBD2. The end of the DNA fits TRBJ2-5 better, so the J call may be wrong. This CDR3 is built from 15 residues. Germline CDR1 reads ENHRY; CDR2 reads SYGVKD. This CDR3 reads CAISVWAGAEETQYF. DNA for the CDR3: TGTGCCATCAGTGTGTGGGCGGGAGCCGAGGAGACCCAGTACTTC.

The V gene is TRBV20-1, the J gene TRBJ2-5; 10 nucleotides agree with TRBD1. The germline V gene has CDR1 DFQATT and CDR2 SNEGSKA (reference sequence). This CDR3 has 15 amino acids. J gave up 1 base and V 3 bases, and 5 bases lay outside the gene matches. CDR3 sequence (DNA): TGCAGTGCTAGTAAGACAGGGGGCCCCCAAGAGACCCAGTACTTC. It yields the protein CSASKTGGPQETQYF.

This clonotype was counted only a few times. CDR3 DNA sequence: TGTGCCAGCAGCTTGGCCGTCTCCTCAACTAATGAAAAACTGTTTTTT. It encodes CASSLAVSSTNEKLFF. This chain links TRBV5-6 with TRBJ1-4; D is unresolved. From germline, CDR1 is SGHDT and CDR2 YYEEEE. The CDR3 runs 16 residues. V lost 0 bases and J 0 bases, leaving 9 bases between the germline ends.

This clonotype was seen a few times. The chain links TRBV4-2 to TRBJ2-7; D remains unclear. The CDR3 totals 15 residues. Germline CDR1 LGHNA, CDR2 YNFKEQ. V was pared by 1 base and J by 4 bases, with 14 bases between. The CDR3 here is CASSQVGGPEYEQYF. In nucleotides, the CDR3 is TGTGCCAGCAGCCAAGTTGGTGGACCCGAATACGAGCAGTACTTC.

This clonotype was counted only a few times. A junction boundary mismatches the germline segment, possibly from a read error. The chain carries TRBV20-1 and TRBJ2-7; perhaps TRBD1 as D (6 bases). Per the germline V gene, CDR1 is DFQATT and CDR2 is SNEGSKA (reference sequence). CDR3 length: 13 amino acids. The CDR3 loop reads CSANKQGTYEQYF. The DNA for the CDR3 is TGCAGCGCTAATAAACAGGGTACCTACGAGCAGTACTTC.

This clonotype appeared a few times. CDR3 region: CASSPDSDRIGSGELFF. The CDR3 DNA sequence: TGTGCCAGCAGTCCCGACTCCGACAGGATCGGGTCCGGGGAGCTGTTTTTT. This chain connects TRBV12-3 or TRBV12-4 to TRBJ2-2; D may be TRBD1 (6 bases). The CDR3 is made up of 17 amino acids. Trimming took off 5 bases at V and 6 bases at J, with 22 bases between the two ends.

The CDR3 here is CASSRPYNTEAFF. In DNA, the CDR3 is TGTGCCAGCAGTCGACCATATAACACTGAAGCTTTCTTT. The rearrangement joins TRBV7-9 to TRBJ1-1; D is ambiguous. Germline V gene lookup returns CDR1 SEHNR and CDR2 FQNEAQ (reference sequence). CDR3 length equals 13 residues. Trimming left V 6 bases short and J 2 bases short, with 10 bases between.

V and J are TRBV9 and TRBJ2-3, with a possible D match to TRBD2 (6 bases). V shed 0 bases and J shed 4 bases, with 9 bases lying between them. Germline V gene lookup returns CDR1 SGDLS and CDR2 YYNGEE. The CDR3 has 14 residues. The CDR3 bases are TGTGCCAGCAGCGTAGAATCGGGAGCAGATACGCAGTATTTT. This encodes CASSVESGADTQYF.

V is TRBV11-2 and J is TRBJ2-5; 11 nucleotides align to TRBD2. The germline V gene encodes CDR1 SGHAT and CDR2 FQNNGV. The trim removed 5 bases at V and 11 bases at J, leaving 7 bases unmatched. This CDR3 spans 13 amino acids. CDR3 sequence: CASSLLSGRGQYF. Here the CDR3 DNA reads TGTGCCAGCAGCCTACTTAGCGGGAGGGGGCAGTACTTC.

CDR3 nucleotides: TGTGCCAGCAGCCCCGGGACTAGCGGGGGGTACTACAATGAGCAGTTCTTC. It codes for CASSPGTSGGYYNEQFF. This chain uses TRBV12-3 or TRBV12-4 with TRBJ2-1, with 15 positions matching TRBD2. The junction had 6 bases not matched to a gene; V was cut back by 6 bases and J by 3 bases. The CDR3 totals 17 residues.

The chain joins TRBV28 to TRBJ2-7, with TRBD1 matching 7 bases. This CDR3 has 13 amino acids. Germline V CDR1 and CDR2: MDHEN, SYDVKM. V was clipped by 10 bases and J by 0 bases; unmatched bases: 6. CDR3 coding DNA: TGTGCCATATATCGGACAGGCTCCTACGAGCAGTACTTC. Protein sequence: CAIYRTGSYEQYF.

This clonotype has just a few counts. The chain is built from TRBV10-3 and TRBJ1-1; no reliable D call. The CDR3 has 13 amino acids. The V and J ends lost 10 bases and 6 bases respectively, with 18 bases between them. Looked up from germline, CDR1 is ENHRY and CDR2 is SYGVKD. The CDR3: CATSGIPGSEAFF. In DNA form, the CDR3 reads TGTGCCACCTCAGGTATCCCGGGGTCTGAAGCTTTCTTT.

This clonotype was seen more than once but under ten times. V usage is TRBV4-1 and J usage is TRBJ1-2; 7 nucleotides match TRBD1. Germline V gene lookup returns CDR1 MGHRA and CDR2 YSYEKL. The CDR3 length is 17 residues. V gave up 1 base and J gave up 4 bases; unmatched junction bases: 12. This CDR3 is CASSQVPWDSLAYGYTF. The DNA of the CDR3 is TGCGCCAGCAGCCAAGTCCCGTGGGACAGCCTAGCCTATGGCTACACCTTC.

This clonotype was detected only a few times. The gene calls are TRBV20-1 and TRBJ1-4; D is possibly TRBD1 (6 bases). Germline CDR1 is DFQATT and CDR2 is SNEGSKA (reference sequence). The CDR3 consists of 13 residues. The V gene lost 7 bases and the J gene lost 4 bases, with 13 bases spanning the gap. CDR3 in amino acids: CSVARTDNEKLFF. DNA of the CDR3: TGCAGTGTGGCTCGGACAGATAATGAAAAACTGTTTTTT.

The chain combines TRBV2 with TRBJ2-5; 10 nucleotides line up with TRBD2. J lost 11 bases, V lost 8 bases, and 11 bases had no gene match. This CDR3 has 13 amino acids. Germline values: CDR1 SNHLY, CDR2 FYNNEI. CDR3 bases: TGTGCCAGCCCGGCTAGCGGGAGCGATGAGCAGTACTTC. Residues: CASPASGSDEQYF. Together with reference TRBV2 and TRBJ2-5, the CDR3 gives the full variable domain: EPEVTQTPSHQVTQMGQEVILRCVPISNHLYFYWYRQILGQKVEFLVSFYNNEISEKSEIFDDQFSVERPDGSNFTLKIRSTKLEDSAMYFCASPASGSDEQYFGPGTRLLVL.

This sequence joins TRBV20-1 and TRBJ2-1; 11 bases map to TRBD2. This CDR3 is built from 19 residues. The germline V gene encodes CDR1 DFQATT and CDR2 SNEGSKA (reference sequence). The V and J ends lost 0 bases and 2 bases, in that order; junction bases with no gene match: 12. The CDR3 DNA reads as TGCAGTGCTAGAGATTTCGGAACTAGCGGGAGATCAGCCTACAATGAGCAGTTCTTC. Its protein product is CSARDFGTSGRSAYNEQFF.

The V gene is TRBV2, the J gene TRBJ1-6, with D uncertain. The CDR3 contains 14 residues. The germline gives CDR1 SNHLY, CDR2 FYNNEI. The ends were cut back, 6 bases at V and 6 bases at J, with 12 bases in the middle. The CDR3 sequence is CASSQDGFNSPLHF. CDR3 in DNA: TGTGCCAGCAGCCAGGACGGGTTTAATTCACCCCTCCACTTT.

This clonotype came up a few times. The CDR3 bases are TGTGCCAGCAGTGAACAGGCCACCTACGAGCAGTACTTC. This codes for CASSEQATYEQYF. The chain has TRBV2 and TRBJ2-7; D not certain. Germline V gene lookup returns CDR1 SNHLY and CDR2 FYNNEI. The V end lost 2 bases, the J end lost 2 bases, and 7 bases lay between the germline ends. The CDR3 contains 13 residues.

This clonotype was detected a few times. The V gene is TRBV20-1, the J gene TRBJ2-7, with a possible D match to TRBD2 (5 bases). The V and J ends lost 4 bases and 4 bases respectively, with 20 bases between them. The germline V gene encodes CDR1 DFQATT and CDR2 SNEGSKA (reference sequence). The CDR3 loop spans 15 amino acids. Written as DNA, the CDR3 is TGCAGTGCTACTTTTCCGGGATCCCTACGGTACGAGCAGTACTTC. Its protein product is CSATFPGSLRYEQYF.